The 27 T cell receptor beta chains below come from one sample, sequenced in a study of vaccination effects on CD4 cells after COVID-19. The protocol was immunoSEQ multiplex PCR, while the TCRdb copy is restricted to in-frame clones and leaves out a portion. The table records tens of thousands of clones, 60% to 85% of them present only once. With the ViraFEST assay, the study expanded antigen-specific CD4+ T cells using viral peptide pools, then sequenced them. Between days 10 and 11 of culture, CD4+ T cells were separated out. Among the vaccine recipients, none had a prior SARS-CoV-2 infection, and nucleocapsid antibodies were negative. What these receptors recognize is not known. Sample: CD4+ T cells from PBMCs cultured with HCoV-OC43 spike peptides, taken before COVID-19 vaccination. The subset denotes: HCoV-OC43 spike overlapping peptide pool stimulation. These receptors originate from a human donor who received a COVID-19 vaccine.

This clone has a single count. V usage is TRBV27 and J usage is TRBJ2-7; no firm D call. V gave up 3 bases and J gave up 0 bases, with 6 bases separating them. There are 13 residues in the CDR3. The germline V gene encodes CDR1 MNHEY and CDR2 SMNVEV (reference sequence). CDR3 nucleotides: TGTGCCAGCAGTTTGACTGGCTCCTACGAGCAGTACTTC. Its translation: CASSLTGSYEQYF.

This clone has a single count. This chain uses TRBV23-1 with TRBJ2-3; D not certain. TRBV23-1 is filed as an ORF, its function uncertain. The CDR3 length is 16 residues. Trimming removed 2 bases at V and 6 bases at J, with 18 bases between. The CDR3 sequence: CASSQTLRLPRDTQYF. CDR3 coding DNA: TGCGCCAGCAGTCAAACCCTACGTCTGCCGCGTGATACGCAGTATTTT.

The rearrangement joins TRBV6-6 to TRBJ1-5; TRBD1 might be the D (5 bases). This CDR3 region has 15 residues. CDR1 and CDR2 (germline): MNHNY, SVGAGI (reference sequence). V was clipped by 5 bases and J by 2 bases, with 13 bases between them. DNA for the CDR3: TGTGCCAGCAGTGGGGGAAGGGATGGCAATCAGCCCCAGCATTTT. Its translation: CASSGGRDGNQPQHF.

The chain has TRBV9 and TRBJ1-3, with D possibly matching TRBD1 (5 bases). Trimming removed 4 bases at V and 1 base at J, with 9 bases between. In germline, CDR1 is SGDLS, CDR2 YYNGEE. The CDR3 has 14 amino acids. This chain's CDR3 is CASSRGGSGNTIYF. The CDR3 DNA is TGTGCCAGCAGCCGGGGGGGGTCTGGAAACACCATATATTTT.

The chain uses TRBV19 and TRBJ2-2; a possible D gene is TRBD1 (5 bases). The germline CDR1 and CDR2 sequences are LNHDA and SQIVND (reference sequence). CDR3 length equals 13 residues. V lost 4 bases and J lost 9, with 12 bases in between. The CDR3 loop reads CASSTRAPRELFF. The CDR3 nucleotides are TGTGCCAGTAGTACCAGGGCCCCGCGGGAGCTGTTTTTT.

The V and J genes are TRBV6-4 and TRBJ2-3; 13 nucleotides match TRBD2. This CDR3 is 16 amino acids long. J gave up 4 bases and V 2 bases, and 3 bases lay outside the gene matches. Germline values: CDR1 MRHNA, CDR2 SNTAGT. Here the CDR3 reads CASSDGGLAGSDTQYF. Written as DNA, the CDR3 is TGTGCCAGCAGTGACGGGGGACTAGCGGGGTCAGATACGCAGTATTTT.

The J gene is TRBJ1-3, the V gene TRBV7-9, with 7 bases lining up with TRBD1. Per germline, CDR1 SEHNR and CDR2 FQNEAQ (reference sequence). V dropped 7 bases and J dropped 2; count of bases not matched to a gene: 5. The CDR3 is made up of 14 amino acids. Here the CDR3 reads CASNQQGPGNTIYF. CDR3 in DNA: TGTGCCAGCAACCAACAGGGGCCTGGAAACACCATATATTTT.

The DNA for the CDR3 is TGTGCCAGTTCCAAGACAGGGATTGCGGATACGCAGTATTTT. This sequence encodes CASSKTGIADTQYF. The chain links TRBV18 to TRBJ2-3; 7 positions agree with TRBD1. The J segment lost 6 bases and the V segment lost 9 bases, leaving 12 bases of the junction unmatched. The CDR3 has 14 residues. Per germline, CDR1 KGHSH and CDR2 LQKENI.

The rearrangement uses TRBV6-2 or TRBV6-3 and TRBJ1-1; 9 nucleotides align to TRBD1. The CDR3 loop spans 15 amino acids. V lost 6 bases, J lost 4 bases, and 9 bases stayed unmatched. Per germline, CDR1 MNHEY and CDR2 SVGEGT. CDR3 region: CASSRQGGGITEAFF. DNA for the CDR3: TGTGCCAGCAGCCGACAGGGGGGAGGAATCACTGAAGCTTTCTTT.

The genes are TRBV5-1 and TRBJ2-1, with D tentatively TRBD2 (5 bases). The germline CDR1 and CDR2 sequences are SGHRS and YFSETQ. Trimming cost V 2 bases and J 6 bases, with 15 bases left between them. The CDR3 has 15 amino acids. The CDR3 spells CASSFSGRESNEQFF. CDR3 bases: TGCGCCAGCAGCTTTTCGGGGAGAGAGTCCAATGAGCAGTTCTTC.

V is TRBV2 and J is TRBJ2-7; 14 bases agree with TRBD2. V was clipped by 3 bases and J by 4 bases; unmatched bases: 5. Looked up from germline, CDR1 is SNHLY and CDR2 is FYNNEI. The CDR3 extends over 16 amino acids. The CDR3: CASSDGGTSGGYEQYF. The CDR3 nucleotides read TGTGCCAGCAGTGATGGGGGGACTAGCGGGGGTTACGAGCAGTACTTC.

V usage is TRBV4-1 and J usage is TRBJ2-7; 7 bases are shared with TRBD1. The V and J ends lost 3 bases and 0 bases, in that order; junction bases with no gene match: 2. CDR1 and CDR2 (germline): MGHRA, YSYEKL. This CDR3 region has 14 residues. This CDR3 is CASSHRDSSYEQYF. As DNA, the CDR3 is TGCGCCAGCAGCCACCGGGACAGCTCCTACGAGCAGTACTTC.

The V call is TRBV7-9, the J call TRBJ2-4, with D possibly being TRBD1 (6 bases). Per germline, CDR1 SEHNR and CDR2 FQNEAQ (reference sequence). Trimming took off 5 bases at V and 0 bases at J, with 14 bases between the two ends. The CDR3 has 16 residues. CDR3 sequence reads: CASSPKGELAKNIQYF. CDR3 DNA: TGTGCCAGCAGCCCCAAGGGGGAGCTAGCCAAAAACATTCAGTACTTC.

The J gene is TRBJ1-1, the V gene TRBV2; no firm D call. There are 13 residues in the CDR3. Trimming shortened V by 3 bases and J by 1 base, and 6 bases separated the two germline ends. Germline V gene lookup returns CDR1 SNHLY and CDR2 FYNNEI. CDR3 in DNA: TGTGCCAGCAGTGATCAAAGGAACACTGAAGCTTTCTTT. Protein sequence: CASSDQRNTEAFF.

V usage is TRBV11-2 and J usage is TRBJ2-1; D is possibly TRBD2 (7 bases). V gave up 5 bases and J gave up 7 bases, with 21 bases separating them. CDR1 is SGHAT and CDR2 is FQNNGV in the germline V gene. The length of the CDR3 is 16 residues. CDR3 DNA: TGTGCCAGCAGCGAATTCAGGGGCGGGAGATCAAATGAGCAGTTCTTC. It encodes CASSEFRGGRSNEQFF.

CDR3 amino acids: CASSLFGRLQGTYEQYF. DNA for the CDR3: TGTGCCAGCAGTTTATTCGGCCGATTACAGGGGACCTACGAGCAGTACTTC. The V gene is TRBV27, the J gene TRBJ2-7, with 7 bases aligning to TRBD1. The CDR3 covers 17 residues. The V and J ends lost 1 base and 2 bases, in that order; junction bases with no gene match: 11. Germline V gene lookup returns CDR1 MNHEY and CDR2 SMNVEV (reference sequence).

This chain connects TRBV2 to TRBJ2-6; TRBD2 agrees at 14 bases. Germline trimming cut 5 bases from V and 4 bases from J; bases unmatched to any gene: 4. Germline V gives CDR1 SNHLY, CDR2 FYNNEI. The CDR3 consists of 17 residues. In DNA, the CDR3 is TGTGCCAGCAGTCGGGGACTAGCGGGAGCGGGGGCCAACGTCCTGACTTTC. Encoded protein: CASSRGLAGAGANVLTF.

The chain has TRBV7-9 and TRBJ2-2; D remains unclear. The germline V gene has CDR1 SEHNR and CDR2 FQNEAQ (reference sequence). V lost 3 bases and J 7 bases, leaving 6 bases between the germline ends. The CDR3 has 12 residues. The CDR3 protein is CASSLPLGELFF. The DNA for the CDR3 is TGTGCCAGCAGCTTGCCGCTCGGGGAGCTGTTTTTT.

V and J are TRBV18 and TRBJ2-2, with 8 bases that match TRBD2. The CDR3 runs to 18 residues. The V and J ends lost 3 bases and 5 bases, in that order; junction bases with no gene match: 14. CDR1 is KGHSH and CDR2 is LQKENI in the germline V gene. The CDR3 sequence is CASSPERETLRRTGELFF. CDR3 sequence (DNA): TGTGCCAGCTCACCCGAGCGGGAGACTTTAAGGAGAACCGGGGAGCTGTTTTTT.

This clone was detected a few times. The chain employs TRBV2 and TRBJ1-1; D perhaps matches TRBD1 (5 bases). Germline-derived CDR1 and CDR2 are SNHLY and FYNNEI. The CDR3 spans 11 residues. The germline V and J ends were trimmed by 3 bases and 11 bases, with 10 bases remaining between them. The chain's CDR3 is CASSEGQPAFF. CDR3 nucleotides: TGTGCCAGCAGTGAGGGGCAGCCGGCTTTCTTT.

This rearrangement joins TRBV14 to TRBJ1-1; D perhaps matches TRBD1 (5 bases). Germline CDR1 and CDR2: SGHDN and FVKESK. V lost 1 base and J 6 bases, leaving 15 bases between the germline ends. The CDR3 has 15 amino acids. This CDR3 reads CASSQVGLGDAEAFF. The CDR3 DNA is TGTGCCAGCAGCCAAGTAGGTTTAGGGGACGCTGAAGCTTTCTTT. The variable domain in full, completed from reference TRBV14 and TRBJ1-1, reads EAGVTQFPSHSVIEKGQTVTLRCDPISGHDNLYWYRRVMGKEIKFLLHFVKESKQDESGMPNNRFLAERTGGTYSTLKVQPAELEDSGVYFCASSQVGLGDAEAFFGQGTRLTVV.

This clone was seen more than once but under ten times. The gene calls are TRBV14 and TRBJ2-1, with D perhaps TRBD1 or TRBD2 (6 bases each). V was cut by 4 bases and J by 9 bases, with 13 bases left in between. The CDR3 totals 13 residues. Germline V gene data show CDR1 as SGHDN and CDR2 as FVKESK. CDR3 nucleotide sequence: TGTGCCAGCAGCCGATCCGGGGGCCTTGAGCAGTTCTTC. This codes for CASSRSGGLEQFF.

This CDR3 is CASSLGWVNEQFF. The CDR3 DNA follows: TGTGCCAGCAGCTTAGGATGGGTCAATGAGCAGTTCTTC. The chain combines TRBV7-2 with TRBJ2-1; no definite D call. Germline V CDR1 and CDR2: SGHTA, FQGNSA. Trimming took 1 base from V and 6 from J, leaving 7 bases between them. The CDR3 is 13 amino acids. Full variable domain (remainder filled in from reference TRBV7-2 and TRBJ2-1): GAGVSQSPSNKVTEKGKDVELRCDPISGHTALYWYRQSLGQGLEFLIYFQGNSAPDKSGLPSDRFSAERTGGSVSTLTIQRTQQEDSAVYLCASSLGWVNEQFFGPGTRLTVL.

Details on this clone: The sample carries other DNA sequences with the same CDR3. V is TRBV24-1 and J is TRBJ2-1, with D perhaps matching TRBD1 or TRBD2 (6 bases each). The CDR3 extends over 14 amino acids. CDR1 is KGHDR and CDR2 is SFDVKD in the germline V gene. With 0 bases removed from V and 7 bases from J, the gap between germline ends came to 9 bases. CDR3 region: CATSDLGGLNEQFF. In DNA, the CDR3 is TGTGCCACCAGTGATTTGGGGGGGCTGAATGAGCAGTTCTTC.

The V gene is TRBV5-4, the J gene TRBJ2-5, with TRBD2 identical over 7 bases. Unmatched junction bases numbered 4, after V lost 0 bases and J lost 2 bases. Germline CDR1 is SGHNT and CDR2 is YYREEE (reference sequence). The CDR3 runs to 15 residues. CDR3 region: CASSLVAGPQETQYF. The CDR3 nucleotides read TGTGCCAGCAGCTTGGTAGCGGGTCCACAAGAGACCCAGTACTTC.

This sequence joins TRBV7-8 and TRBJ1-2; 7 nucleotides agree with TRBD1. This CDR3 region has 14 residues. From germline, CDR1 is SGHVS and CDR2 FQNEAQ. The junction had 13 bases not matched to a gene; V was cut back by 5 bases and J by 10 bases. As DNA, the CDR3 is TGTGCCAGCAGCCACGACAGGGTGCCAGTCGACTACACCTTC. It yields the protein CASSHDRVPVDYTF.

V is TRBV7-9 and J is TRBJ2-3, with 8 bases that match TRBD1. The CDR3 runs 14 residues. V lost 3 bases to trimming and J lost 5 bases; unmatched junction nucleotides: 4. Germline V gene sequence: CDR1 SEHNR, CDR2 FQNEAQ (reference sequence). CDR3 nucleotide sequence: TGTGCCAGCAGCTTCGGACAGGGCGGAGATACGCAGTATTTT. Translation gives CASSFGQGGDTQYF.